This TCR beta chain derives from a study of T cell responses to AZD1222 COVID-19 vaccine. Study-wide results and limits: It should be noted that donors were predominantly white British and more often female, and clonal diversity was possibly underestimated. The reported proportion of spike-specific TCRs targeting unmutated variant regions was nearly half.

About this clone itself: As yet, its antigen is unknown.

Germline V gene lookup returns CDR1 LGHDT and CDR2 YNNKEL (reference sequence). Trimming pared 4 bases from V and 7 bases from J, leaving 11 bases between. The CDR3 spans 13 residues. Produced via immunoSEQ multiplex PCR; TCRdb's table is partial and in-frame only. Counted here are some 170,000 clones, 85% to 95% occurring once; the ten biggest clones make up about 3%. The sequencing used peripheral blood, collected on day 0 of AZD1222 vaccination. V is TRBV3-1 (or the pseudogene TRBV3-2) and J is TRBJ1-5; D not resolved. The clonotype comes from an adult in good health. CDR3 loop: CASSPDKWQPQHF. The DNA for the CDR3 is TGTGCCAGCAGCCCGGATAAGTGGCAGCCCCAGCATTTT.